This T cell receptor beta chain originates from a study of human T cells and chemical hapten exposure. Whole-study context: Each week of the roughly 23-week study, patients had diphenylcyclopropenone applied to the scalp.

Trimming removed 7 bases from V and 1 base from J, with 17 bases in between. Looked up from germline, CDR1 is DFQATT and CDR2 is SNEGSKA (reference sequence). The CDR3 sequence is 14 residues long. Specified time point: patch test 1, 2 weeks after DPC sensitization. Treatment given: therapeutic diphenylcyclopropenone sensitization with weekly scalp DPC. TCRdb reprocessed the RACE reads with MiXCR, giving one entry per CDR3 protein. Of approximately 74,000 distinct CDR3 sequences listed, around 30% are singletons. This clonotype was obtained from a man aged 35-49 years with alopecia areata. Some clones in this sample may be carry-over from other donors' samples. The V call is TRBV20-1, the J call TRBJ2-7; weak D call: TRBD2 (6 bases). The source was whole blood, collected in connection with sensitization to the hapten diphenylcyclopropenone (DPC). This chain's CDR3 is CSGGGGASSYEQYF. The CDR3 nucleotides read TGCAGTGGTGGCGGCGGGGCCTCTTCCTACGAGCAGTACTTC.